A selection of T cell receptor beta chains follows, all from one sample in a study of T cells in Graves' hyperthyroidism and ophthalmopathy. TCRdb fed the multiplex PCR reads into MiXCR, producing one record per CDR3 protein. The sample yields about 690,000 distinct CDR3 sequences, 17% seen once. The sequenced sample consisted of blood. The receptor source for this set is a man aged 50-60 years with Graves' hyperthyroidism. CDR3s include the opening cysteine and the closing phenylalanine or tryptophan. D genes are given only for firm matches. Not every row has a clone size; where given, it reads once, few, many or a size class.

D gene	clone size	V gene	J gene	CDR3 protein	CDR3 DNA
.	.	TRBV5-1	TRBJ2-7	CASSLETQLYEQYF	TGCGCCAGCAGCTTGGAAACGCAGCTCTACGAGCAGTACTTC
.	few	TRBV20-1	TRBJ1-5	CSAKPGLQPQHF	TGCAGTGCCAAACCTGGACTCCAGCCCCAGCATTTT
.	few	TRBV7-6	TRBJ2-1	CASSLAQSKGSNEQFF	TGTGCCAGCAGCTTAGCCCAGAGTAAGGGGTCAAATGAGCAGTTCTTC
.	few	TRBV7-9	TRBJ2-4	CASSLSLGNIQYF	TGTGCCAGCAGCTTATCTTTGGGGAACATTCAGTACTTC
.	many	TRBV6-1	TRBJ1-2	CASSEASGGYGYTF	TGTGCCAGCAGTGAAGCATCGGGCGGCTATGGCTACACCTTC
TRBD1	few	TRBV5-5	TRBJ1-5	CASTPGQGSNQPQHF	TGTGCCAGCACCCCGGGACAGGGAAGCAATCAGCCCCAGCATTTT
TRBD2	.	TRBV20-1	TRBJ2-1	CSAQPGTRVGGEQFF	TGCAGTGCGCAGCCTGGGACTAGAGTTGGCGGTGAGCAGTTCTTC
.	.	TRBV6-1	TRBJ2-6	CASSTGSSGANVLTF	TGTGCCAGCAGTACAGGGAGCTCTGGGGCCAACGTCCTGACTTTC
.	.	TRBV12-3/TRBV12-4	TRBJ2-5	CASSFSGAGGTQYF	TGTGCCAGCAGTTTTTCGGGAGCGGGTGGGACCCAGTACTTC
TRBD1	few	TRBV19	TRBJ2-7	CASSRDRGTYEQYF	TGTGCCAGTAGTAGGGACAGGGGGACCTACGAGCAGTACTTC
.	few	TRBV10-1	TRBJ2-7	CASSVNPGRNVYEQYF	TGCGCCAGCAGTGTAAATCCGGGACGGAATGTCTACGAGCAGTACTTC
TRBD2	few	TRBV7-3	TRBJ2-1	CASSLGSGSKYNEQFF	TGTGCCAGCAGCTTAGGAAGCGGGAGCAAATACAATGAGCAGTTCTTC
.	few	TRBV7-9	TRBJ2-1	CASSRDGGREQFF	TGTGCCAGCAGTCGCGACGGGGGTAGGGAGCAGTTCTTC
.	many	TRBV5-5	TRBJ2-7	CASSQGRDEQYF	TGTGCCAGCAGCCAGGGGCGGGACGAGCAGTACTTC
.	.	TRBV2	TRBJ2-3	CASSVGEGADTDTQYF	TGTGCCAGCAGTGTGGGGGAGGGGGCCGATACAGATACGCAGTATTTT
TRBD2	few	TRBV7-9	TRBJ2-3	CASSQRTSGSADTQYF	TGTGCCAGCAGCCAAAGGACTAGCGGGAGTGCAGATACGCAGTATTTT
.	many	TRBV7-2	TRBJ2-7	CASSSFYHEQYF	TGTGCCAGCAGTTCCTTCTACCACGAGCAGTACTTC
TRBD1	few	TRBV28	TRBJ1-4	CATEGALGNEKLFF	TGTGCTACCGAGGGGGCGTTGGGTAATGAAAAACTGTTTTTT
.	.	TRBV27	TRBJ1-6	CASTTSGRGYNSPLHF	TGTGCCAGCACCACCTCGGGTCGGGGGTATAATTCACCCCTCCACTTT
TRBD1	.	TRBV28	TRBJ2-5	CASSYGTGGGGTQYF	TGTGCCAGCAGTTATGGGACAGGGGGCGGTGGGACCCAGTACTTC
.	few	TRBV29-1	TRBJ2-7	CSVPLQIGGGYEQYF	TGCAGCGTCCCGCTTCAGATCGGTGGAGGATACGAGCAGTACTTC
TRBD2	.	TRBV7-2	TRBJ2-7	CASSLASGRAFSEQYF	TGTGCCAGCAGCCTAGCTAGCGGGAGGGCCTTCTCCGAGCAGTACTTC
.	.	TRBV6-1	TRBJ1-2	CAGRGGHPSNYGYTF	TGTGCCGGCCGGGGGGGACATCCGTCTAACTATGGCTACACCTTC
.	.	TRBV4-2	TRBJ2-7	CASSQPPTGTYEQYF	TGTGCCAGCAGCCAACCGCCTACAGGTACCTACGAGCAGTACTTC
.	.	TRBV6-1	TRBJ1-6	CASSHARTSNSPLHF	TGTGCCAGCAGCCACGCCAGGACAAGTAATTCACCCCTCCACTTT
TRBD1	many	TRBV27	TRBJ2-3	CASRLRQGNTDTQYF	TGTGCCAGCAGATTAAGACAGGGAAACACAGATACGCAGTATTTT
.	many	TRBV19	TRBJ2-1	CASSMLGGGWGNEQFF	TGTGCCAGTAGTATGTTGGGAGGGGGCTGGGGTAATGAGCAGTTCTTC
.	.	TRBV30	TRBJ2-3	CAWSDRDKASTDTQYF	TGTGCCTGGAGTGACCGGGACAAAGCGAGCACAGATACGCAGTATTTT
.	many	TRBV11-2	TRBJ2-1	CASSFRWARRGGHEQFF	TGTGCCAGCAGCTTTAGATGGGCACGAAGGGGGGGCCATGAGCAGTTCTTC
.	.	TRBV15	TRBJ2-6	CATSRDFPRGQRAPGANVLTF	TGTGCCACCAGCAGAGATTTCCCGCGGGGCCAAAGGGCACCTGGGGCCAACGTCCTGACTTTC
.	many	TRBV12-3/TRBV12-4	TRBJ1-1	CASSRPGPAGETEAFF	TGTGCCAGCAGCCGCCCGGGGCCCGCAGGGGAAACTGAAGCTTTCTTT
TRBD1	many	TRBV7-9	TRBJ1-6	CASRKDRELYSPLHF	TGTGCCAGCAGGAAGGACAGGGAGTTATATTCACCCCTCCACTTT
TRBD2	.	TRBV29-1	TRBJ2-2	CSVRTSGRARTGELFF	TGCAGCGTTCGGACTAGCGGGAGGGCCCGAACCGGGGAGCTGTTTTTT
TRBD2	many	TRBV7-2	TRBJ2-3	CASSDTGLAATDTQYF	TGTGCCAGCAGCGATACGGGACTAGCGGCTACAGATACGCAGTATTTT
.	once	TRBV20-1	TRBJ2-7	CSARAPGGSSYEQYF	TGCAGTGCTAGGGCCCCAGGAGGGAGCTCCTACGAGCAGTACTTC
TRBD1	many	TRBV29-1	TRBJ2-7	CSVRTGPSSYEQYF	TGCAGCGTCCGGACAGGGCCGAGCTCCTACGAGCAGTACTTC
TRBD2	few	TRBV11-2	TRBJ2-2	CASSFGSGSSGTGELFF	TGTGCCAGCAGCTTTGGTAGCGGGAGTTCGGGAACCGGGGAGCTGTTTTTT
.	few	TRBV7-3	TRBJ2-2	CASSLNGLATGELFF	TGTGCCAGCAGCTTAAACGGATTAGCCACCGGGGAGCTGTTTTTT
.	.	TRBV25-1	TRBJ2-1	CASSESGDHHNEQFF	TGTGCCAGCAGTGAATCAGGGGATCACCACAATGAGCAGTTCTTC
.	many	TRBV20-1	TRBJ2-3	CSAAGTGDTQYF	TGCAGTGCGGCCGGGACGGGAGATACGCAGTATTTT
.	.	TRBV7-2	TRBJ2-7	CASSEIGQSSYEQYF	TGTGCCAGCAGCGAGATCGGACAGAGCTCCTACGAGCAGTACTTC
TRBD2	many	TRBV29-1	TRBJ2-7	CSVEDRTSVSYEQYF	TGCAGCGTTGAAGACAGAACTAGCGTCTCCTACGAGCAGTACTTC